The sequence of this T cell receptor (beta chain) was determined in a study of shared clonotypes between healthy human individuals. Turning to the study itself: A donor's plate count was three for CD4 naive and three for CD4 memory; CD8 naive had two and CD8 memory one. Findings of the study overall: The sole specimen, blood, was sampled, and tissue repertoires likely differ.

CD4+ cells yielded CD45RA+ naive and CD45RA-negative memory subsets. As concerns this clone: Its antigen is unknown.

The repertoire was sequenced with immunoSEQ multiplex PCR; TCRdb's copy has only in-frame clones and lacks some. This table holds about 2.4 million clones, 85% to 95% found once. From germline, CDR1 is ENHRY and CDR2 SYGVKD. The V and J ends lost 4 bases and 12 bases respectively, with 16 bases between them. The CDR3 has 12 residues. The sequenced sample was naive CD4+ T cells sorted from blood. Subset noted: CD45RA+ positively selected. The chain joins TRBV10-3 to TRBJ2-7; weak D call: TRBD2 (6 bases). This receptor was identified in a man aged 18-30 years in good health. Written as DNA, the CDR3 is TGTGCCATCAGTGCAACTAGCTCTGACGCGTACTTC. Its translation: CAISATSSDAYF.